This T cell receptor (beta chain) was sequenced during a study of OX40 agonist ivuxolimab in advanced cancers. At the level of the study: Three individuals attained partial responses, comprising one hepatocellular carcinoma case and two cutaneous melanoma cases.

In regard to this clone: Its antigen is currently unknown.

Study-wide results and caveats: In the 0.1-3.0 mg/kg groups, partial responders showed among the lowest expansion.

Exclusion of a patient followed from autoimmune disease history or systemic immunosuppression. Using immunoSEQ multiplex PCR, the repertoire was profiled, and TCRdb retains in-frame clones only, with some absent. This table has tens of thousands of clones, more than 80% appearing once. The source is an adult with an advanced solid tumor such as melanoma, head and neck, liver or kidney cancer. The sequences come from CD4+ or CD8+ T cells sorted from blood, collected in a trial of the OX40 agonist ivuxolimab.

The CDR3 loop is CASSMGQAIFPYEQYF. CDR3 in DNA: TGTGCCAGTAGTATGGGGCAGGCGATTTTCCCCTACGAGCAGTACTTC. The gene calls are TRBV19 and TRBJ2-7, with TRBD1 as a possible D gene (5 bases). Trimming stripped 3 bases from V and 2 bases from J, with 17 bases between. The CDR3 runs to 16 residues. Germline V lookup: CDR1 LNHDA, CDR2 SQIVND (reference sequence).